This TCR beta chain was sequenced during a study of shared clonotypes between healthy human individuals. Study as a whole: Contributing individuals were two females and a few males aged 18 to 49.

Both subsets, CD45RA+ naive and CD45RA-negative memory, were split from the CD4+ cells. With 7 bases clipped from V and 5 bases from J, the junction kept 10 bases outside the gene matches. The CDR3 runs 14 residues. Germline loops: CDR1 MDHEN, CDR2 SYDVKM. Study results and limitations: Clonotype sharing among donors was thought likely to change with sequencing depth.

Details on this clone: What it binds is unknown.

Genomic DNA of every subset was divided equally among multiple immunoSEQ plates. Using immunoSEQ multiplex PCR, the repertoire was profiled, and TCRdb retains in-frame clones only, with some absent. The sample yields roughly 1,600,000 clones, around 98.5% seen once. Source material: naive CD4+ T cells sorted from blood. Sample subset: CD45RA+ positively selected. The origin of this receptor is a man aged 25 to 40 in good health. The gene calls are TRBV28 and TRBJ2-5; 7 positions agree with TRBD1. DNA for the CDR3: TGTGCCAGCATCAGGGACAGTCGCCGGGAGACCCAGTACTTC. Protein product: CASIRDSRRETQYF.